Shown below are 27 T cell receptor beta chains from a single sample sequenced in a study of cytomegalovirus exposure and HLA in healthy donors. PCR primers comprised 60 Vbeta and 13 Jbeta primers. Produced via immunoSEQ multiplex PCR; TCRdb's table is partial and in-frame only. Here the sample spans about 110,000 clones, less than 85% being singletons. Sequencing was done on a sample of PBMCs. Every receptor here comes from a man between 60 and 75 years old in good health and CMV-seronegative.

The rearrangement links TRBV4-3 to TRBJ1-2, with 11 bases fitting TRBD1. The CDR3 is 16 residues long. Germline values: CDR1 LGHNA, CDR2 YSLEER. Germline trimming cut 0 bases from V and 7 bases from J; bases unmatched to any gene: 7. The CDR3 region has the DNA TGCGCCAGCAGCCAAGAGAGGACAGGGGGCCTCGGTGGCTACACCTTC. Encoded protein: CASSQERTGGLGGYTF.

The chain recombines TRBV19 with TRBJ2-7; weak D call: TRBD2 (6 bases). V lost 8 bases and J lost 4, with 21 bases in between. CDR1 and CDR2 from the germline V gene are LNHDA and SQIVND (reference sequence). The CDR3 sequence is 15 residues long. The CDR3 is CASEEMYGRHYEQYV. In nucleotides, the CDR3 is TGTGCCAGTGAAGAGATGTATGGGAGGCATTACGAGCAGTACGTC.

The gene calls are TRBV28 and TRBJ2-7, with a weak D call TRBD1 (5 bases). The ends were cut back, 2 bases at V and 4 bases at J, with 6 bases in the middle. This CDR3 is built from 12 residues. Germline V gene sequence: CDR1 MDHEN, CDR2 SYDVKM. CDR3 in DNA: TGTGCCAGCAGTTTACCAGGGTACGAGCAGTACGTC. This encodes CASSLPGYEQYV.

This clone was seen a handful of times. This chain links TRBV4-3 with TRBJ1-2; 9 nucleotides match TRBD1. Per germline, CDR1 LGHNA and CDR2 YSLEER. Unmatched junction bases numbered 5, after V lost 0 bases and J lost 3 bases. The CDR3 is 16 amino acids. The CDR3 DNA is TGCGCCAGCAGCCAAGATGGGGGACAGGGTGACTATGGCTACACCTTC. The encoded protein is CASSQDGGQGDYGYTF.

The chain carries TRBV2 and TRBJ2-3, with D perhaps TRBD2 (5 bases). Looked up from germline, CDR1 is SNHLY and CDR2 is FYNNEI. V shed 7 bases and J shed 0 bases, with 11 bases lying between them. The CDR3 is 14 amino acids. The CDR3 region has the DNA TGTGCCAGCACCCGGGAAACTAGCACAGATACGCAGTATTTT. Its protein is CASTRETSTDTQYF.

The CDR3 region is CASSPQDTSTNEKLFF. The CDR3 bases are TGTGCCAGCTCACCTCAGGATACTTCAACTAATGAAAAACTGTTTTTT. The J gene is TRBJ1-4, the V gene TRBV18; D is uncertain. The length of the CDR3 is 16 residues. CDR1 is KGHSH and CDR2 is LQKENI in the germline V gene. Trimming shortened V by 3 bases and J by 0 bases, and 11 bases separated the two germline ends.

The rearrangement links TRBV7-8 to TRBJ2-5; 7 bases fit TRBD2. This CDR3 contains 18 residues. CDR1 and CDR2 from the germline V gene are SGHVS and FQNEAQ. After removal of 5 bases from V and 3 bases from J, the junction contained 18 bases not matched to a gene. The chain's CDR3 is CASSKQRGATLTKETQYF. CDR3 nucleotide sequence: TGTGCCAGCAGCAAACAGCGGGGAGCCACTCTGACGAAAGAGACCCAGTACTTC.

The CDR3 DNA follows: TGTGCCAGCAGCTGGGACAGCGAATCACCCCTCCACTTT. This encodes CASSWDSESPLHF. The V gene is TRBV7-2, the J gene TRBJ1-6; 7 nucleotides agree with TRBD1. The CDR3 contains 13 residues. With V trimmed by 4 bases and J by 10 bases, 4 bases remained unmatched. Germline CDR1 is SGHTA and CDR2 is FQGNSA.

This clone has just one count. V usage is TRBV19 and J usage is TRBJ1-4; TRBD1 aligns across 9 bases. The CDR3 has 16 amino acids. V lost 3 bases and J lost 5; bases outside the gene matches: 7. Per the germline V gene, CDR1 is LNHDA and CDR2 is SQIVND (reference sequence). This chain's CDR3 is CASSIGTGTGNEKLFF. The CDR3 DNA sequence: TGTGCCAGTAGTATTGGGACAGGGACAGGGAATGAAAAACTGTTTTTT. Full variable domain (rest looked up from reference TRBV19 and TRBJ1-4): DGGITQSPKYLFRKEGQNVTLSCEQNLNHDAMYWYRQDPGQGLRLIYYSQIVNDFQKGDIAEGYSVSREKKESFPLTVTSAQKNPTAFYLCASSIGTGTGNEKLFFGSGTQLSVL.

J is TRBJ2-5 and V is TRBV5-1, with 7 bases lining up with TRBD2. The V gene's germline CDR1 is SGHRS and CDR2 YFSETQ. V lost 4 bases to trimming and J lost 5 bases; unmatched junction nucleotides: 8. The CDR3 extends over 14 amino acids. The CDR3 spells CASSRTRAEETQYF. The DNA of the CDR3 is TGCGCCAGCAGCAGGACTAGAGCGGAGGAGACCCAGTACTTC.

The J gene is TRBJ2-1, the V gene TRBV7-9, with TRBD2 matching 7 bases. The V gene end was trimmed by 5 bases and the J gene end by 0 bases; junction bases not matched to a gene: 7. There are 16 residues in the CDR3. Germline CDR1 is SEHNR and CDR2 is FQNEAQ (reference sequence). CDR3 in DNA: TGTGCCAGCAGCCGATGGGAGGGGATCTCCTACAATGAGCAGTTCTTC. This sequence encodes CASSRWEGISYNEQFF.

The chain employs TRBV5-1 and TRBJ2-4; D gene ambiguous. CDR1 SGHRS and CDR2 YFSETQ come from the germline V gene. Trimming left V 0 bases short and J 5 bases short, with 21 bases between. The CDR3 is 18 residues long. The CDR3 DNA reads as TGCGCCAGCAGCTTGGCTGGTAGCTCCTCTCTCATCCAAAACATTCAGTACTTC. It codes for CASSLAGSSSLIQNIQYF.

V and J are TRBV30 and TRBJ1-2, with TRBD1 as a possible D gene (5 bases). The CDR3 runs to 12 residues. Germline CDR1 is GTSNPN and CDR2 is SVGIG (reference sequence). V was shortened by 1 base and J by 2 bases, with 5 bases between the two germline ends. The DNA for the CDR3 is TGTGCCTGGAGTGGACAGAACTATGGCTACACCTTC. Translated, it gives CAWSGQNYGYTF.

This clone has just one count. The chain couples TRBV9 to TRBJ1-1; D is uncertain. V shed 0 bases and J shed 1 base, with 7 bases lying between them. The CDR3 runs 14 residues. In germline, CDR1 is SGDLS, CDR2 YYNGEE. CDR3 sequence reads: CASSVAMANTEAFF. CDR3 in DNA: TGTGCCAGCAGCGTAGCAATGGCGAACACTGAAGCTTTCTTT.

This chain links TRBV4-2 with TRBJ2-5; D is perhaps TRBD1 (6 bases). The CDR3 runs to 14 residues. Germline CDR1 and CDR2: LGHNA and YNFKEQ. Trimming stripped 4 bases from V and 4 bases from J, with 13 bases between. The CDR3 loop is CASSPSRGGETQYF. CDR3 DNA sequence: TGTGCCAGCAGCCCCAGCAGGGGCGGAGAGACCCAGTACTTC.

This clone was found a few times. The chain links TRBV7-2 to TRBJ1-2; the match to TRBD1 covers 10 bases. CDR3 length: 15 amino acids. V dropped 3 bases and J dropped 7; count of bases not matched to a gene: 8. CDR1 and CDR2 from the germline V gene are SGHTA and FQGNSA. The DNA of the CDR3 is TGTGCCAGCAGCTTGGGCTCCGGGACAGGGGTTGGCTACACCTTC. Amino acid sequence: CASSLGSGTGVGYTF.

The V and J genes are TRBV5-4 and TRBJ2-7, with D possibly being TRBD2 (6 bases). CDR1 and CDR2 (germline): SGHNT, YYREEE (reference sequence). Deletions cut 0 bases from V and 2 bases from J, with 9 bases between. CDR3 length: 14 amino acids. Here the CDR3 DNA reads TGTGCCAGCAGCTTGGCCGGGAGCCCCTACGAGCAGTACGTC. This sequence encodes CASSLAGSPYEQYV.

This rearrangement joins TRBV5-1 to TRBJ2-3, with 10 bases fitting TRBD2. The CDR3 is 15 residues long. Per germline, CDR1 SGHRS and CDR2 YFSETQ. The trim removed 1 base at V and 1 base at J, leaving 0 bases unmatched. The CDR3 DNA follows: TGCGCCAGCAGCTTGAGCGGGGGGGGCACAGATACGCAGTATTTT. Encoded protein: CASSLSGGGTDTQYF. Full variable domain (outside the CDR3, taken from reference TRBV5-1 and TRBJ2-3): KAGVTQTPRYLIKTRGQQVTLSCSPISGHRSVSWYQQTPGQGLQFLFEYFSETQRNKGNFPGRFSGRQFSNSRSEMNVSTLELGDSALYLCASSLSGGGTDTQYFGPGTRLTVL.

This clone has just one count. This rearrangement joins TRBV7-2 to TRBJ2-5, with TRBD1 as a possible D gene (6 bases). V lost 0 bases and J lost 4, with 12 bases in between. The length of the CDR3 is 15 residues. The germline V gene encodes CDR1 SGHTA and CDR2 FQGNSA. The chain's CDR3 is CASSLAGTSAETQYF. As DNA, the CDR3 is TGTGCCAGCAGCTTAGCAGGGACATCCGCAGAGACCCAGTACTTC.

This clone was seen a few times. The rearrangement uses TRBV7-2 and TRBJ1-6; no clear D. This CDR3 comprises 15 residues. V lost 4 bases to trimming and J lost 9 bases, with 16 bases between them. Germline V lookup: CDR1 SGHTA, CDR2 FQGNSA. The CDR3 nucleotides are TGTGCCAGCAGCTCAATCCCCCTACGTGGTTCACCCCTCCACTTT. It encodes CASSSIPLRGSPLHF.

The chain joins TRBV19 to TRBJ1-5, with TRBD1 matching 9 bases. In germline, CDR1 is LNHDA, CDR2 SQIVND (reference sequence). Trimming at V came to 5 bases and at J to 2 bases, leaving 7 bases not matched to a gene. CDR3 length: 16 residues. The CDR3, as DNA: TGTGCCAGTAGTCCCTTGGACAGGGGTGGCAATCAGCCCCAGCATTTT. Amino acids: CASSPLDRGGNQPQHF.

The rearrangement uses TRBV27 and TRBJ2-3; D may be TRBD2 (5 bases). The CDR3 is 15 residues long. Looked up from germline, CDR1 is MNHEY and CDR2 is SMNVEV (reference sequence). The V and J ends lost 7 bases and 0 bases respectively, with 14 bases between them. The CDR3 sequence is CASTRRATSTDTQYF. The CDR3 DNA is TGTGCCAGCACCCGGCGGGCAACTAGCACAGATACGCAGTATTTT.

The V and J genes are TRBV19 and TRBJ1-6; D ambiguous. The V end lost 5 bases, the J end lost 6 bases, and 14 bases lay between the germline ends. The CDR3 consists of 15 residues. Germline V CDR1 and CDR2: LNHDA, SQIVND (reference sequence). This CDR3 is CASSGSAGTNSPLHF. For the CDR3, the DNA is TGTGCCAGTAGTGGGAGCGCGGGCACTAATTCACCCCTCCACTTT.

This chain joins TRBV7-3 and TRBJ2-2; the match to TRBD2 covers 12 bases. With 5 bases clipped from V and 3 bases from J, the junction kept 7 bases outside the gene matches. CDR1 SGHTA and CDR2 FQGTGA come from the germline V gene. The CDR3 is 17 amino acids. The CDR3 spells CASSRSRTSGDTGELFF. In nucleotides, the CDR3 is TGTGCCAGCAGCAGATCCCGGACTAGCGGGGACACCGGGGAGCTGTTTTTT.

The chain combines TRBV7-2 with TRBJ1-4, with D perhaps matching TRBD1 (6 bases). V lost 5 bases and J lost 8, with 18 bases in between. CDR1 SGHTA and CDR2 FQGNSA come from the germline V gene. The CDR3 is 15 residues long. CDR3 DNA sequence: TGTGCCAGCAGCCCGAAGCGGGGGCGAGAAGAAAAACTGTTTTTT. This sequence encodes CASSPKRGREEKLFF.

This clone was detected once. The J gene is TRBJ1-2, the V gene TRBV27; 7 bases agree with TRBD1. The germline gives CDR1 MNHEY, CDR2 SMNVEV (reference sequence). V lost 6 bases and J lost 3; bases outside the gene matches: 4. The CDR3 sequence is 13 residues long. The CDR3 DNA follows: TGTGCCAGCAGGGACAGGTTTGACTATGGCTACACCTTC. As protein: CASRDRFDYGYTF.

The rearrangement links TRBV5-1 to TRBJ1-5; a possible D gene is TRBD1 (5 bases). Trimming took 4 bases from V and 3 from J, leaving 14 bases between them. This CDR3 contains 15 residues. Germline V lookup: CDR1 SGHRS, CDR2 YFSETQ. The CDR3 DNA follows: TGCGCCAGCAGCCCTGTGGGAGGGGCCAATCAGCCCCAGCATTTT. Protein product: CASSPVGGANQPQHF.